The clone carrying this T cell receptor beta chain has ten or more counts. This record belongs to a study of blood T cells in healthy people across ages. CDR1 is DFQATT, CDR2 SNEGSKA, per germline (reference sequence). This CDR3 has 12 residues. V was trimmed by 0 bases and J by 7 bases, leaving 9 bases between them. Then a second PCR, running about 7 to 11 cycles, was carried out with a sample-barcoded 5' primer and a J-beta primer mix. TCRdb re-derived calls from the 5' RACE reads in MiXCR, one entry per CDR3 protein. The sample carries around 1,500,000 distinct CDR3 sequences, approximately 28% recorded once.

The gene calls are TRBV20-1 and TRBJ1-2, with D unclear. The sample consisted of blood. This clonotype was sampled from a woman aged 25 to 39 in good health. The CDR3 DNA is TGCAGTGCTAGAGATACAGTGGGTGGCTACACCTTC. As protein: CSARDTVGGYTF.